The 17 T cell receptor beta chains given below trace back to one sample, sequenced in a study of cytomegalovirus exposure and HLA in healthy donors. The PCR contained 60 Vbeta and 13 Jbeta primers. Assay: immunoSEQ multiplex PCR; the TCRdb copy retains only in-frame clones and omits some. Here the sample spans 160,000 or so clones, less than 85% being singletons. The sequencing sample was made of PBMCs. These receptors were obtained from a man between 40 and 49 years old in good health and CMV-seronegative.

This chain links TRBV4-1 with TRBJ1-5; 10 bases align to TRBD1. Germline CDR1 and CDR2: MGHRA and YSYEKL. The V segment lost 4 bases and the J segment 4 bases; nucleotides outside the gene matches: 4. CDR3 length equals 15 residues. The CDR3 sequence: CASSPRDRGNQPQHF. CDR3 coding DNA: TGCGCCAGCAGCCCCAGGGACAGGGGAAATCAGCCCCAGCATTTT.

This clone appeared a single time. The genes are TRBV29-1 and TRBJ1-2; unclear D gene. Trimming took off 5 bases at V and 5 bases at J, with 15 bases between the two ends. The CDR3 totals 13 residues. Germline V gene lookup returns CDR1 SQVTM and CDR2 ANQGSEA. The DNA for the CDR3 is TGCAGCGTTTCCGTCGGGGTTGGGTATGGCTACACCTTC. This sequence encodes CSVSVGVGYGYTF.

The CDR3 reads CASRPLAGTHNEQFF. The CDR3 coding sequence is TGCGCCAGCAGGCCCCTAGCGGGAACTCACAATGAGCAGTTCTTC. The chain links TRBV5-1 to TRBJ2-1; TRBD2 agrees at 9 bases. Per germline, CDR1 SGHRS and CDR2 YFSETQ. The CDR3 is made up of 15 amino acids. The J segment lost 5 bases and the V segment lost 5 bases, leaving 8 bases of the junction unmatched.

CDR3: CASSEGLFIYGYTF. Written as DNA, the CDR3 is TGTGCCAGCAGTGAAGGACTTTTTATCTATGGCTACACCTTC. The chain links TRBV2 to TRBJ1-2; no clear D. Looked up from germline, CDR1 is SNHLY and CDR2 is FYNNEI. This CDR3 is built from 14 residues. Trimming pared 1 base from V and 4 bases from J, leaving 10 bases between.

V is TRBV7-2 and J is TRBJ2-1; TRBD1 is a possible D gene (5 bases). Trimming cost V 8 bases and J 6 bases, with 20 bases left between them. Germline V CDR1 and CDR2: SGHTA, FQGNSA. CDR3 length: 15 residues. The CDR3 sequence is CASGQAGHPPNEQFF. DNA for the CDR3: TGTGCCAGCGGACAAGCCGGCCACCCACCCAATGAGCAGTTCTTC.

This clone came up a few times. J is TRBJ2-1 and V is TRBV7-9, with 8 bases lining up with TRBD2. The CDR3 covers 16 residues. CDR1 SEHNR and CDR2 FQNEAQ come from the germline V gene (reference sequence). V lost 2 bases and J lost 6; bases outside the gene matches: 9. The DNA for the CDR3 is TGTGCCAGCAGCTTACCTCGGGGGGGCCGAGGCAATGAGCAGTTCTTC. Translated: CASSLPRGGRGNEQFF.

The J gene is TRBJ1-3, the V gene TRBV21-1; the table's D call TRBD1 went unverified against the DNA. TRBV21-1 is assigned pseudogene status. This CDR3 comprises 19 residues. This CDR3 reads CASSSRETGEHSSGNTIYF. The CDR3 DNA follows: TGTGCCAGCAGCTCCCGAGAGACAGGGGAACACAGCTCTGGAAACACCATATATTTT.

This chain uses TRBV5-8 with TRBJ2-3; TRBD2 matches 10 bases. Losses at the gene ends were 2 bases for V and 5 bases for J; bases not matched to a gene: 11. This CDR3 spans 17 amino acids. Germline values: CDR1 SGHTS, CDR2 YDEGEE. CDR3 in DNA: TGTGCCAGCAGCTTACTAGCGGGGCAGCACCTGGGAGATACGCAGTATTTT. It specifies CASSLLAGQHLGDTQYF.

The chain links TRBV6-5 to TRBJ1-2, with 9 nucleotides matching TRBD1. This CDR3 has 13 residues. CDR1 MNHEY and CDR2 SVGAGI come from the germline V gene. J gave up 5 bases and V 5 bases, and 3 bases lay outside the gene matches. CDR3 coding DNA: TGTGCCAGCAGTAGGGACAGGGTATATGGCTACACCTTC. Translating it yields CASSRDRVYGYTF.

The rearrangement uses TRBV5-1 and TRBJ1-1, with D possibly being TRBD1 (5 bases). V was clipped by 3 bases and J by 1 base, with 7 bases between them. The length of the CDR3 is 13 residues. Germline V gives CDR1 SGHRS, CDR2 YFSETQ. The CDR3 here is CASSYQGNTEAFF. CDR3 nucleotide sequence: TGCGCCAGCAGCTACCAGGGGAACACTGAAGCTTTCTTT.

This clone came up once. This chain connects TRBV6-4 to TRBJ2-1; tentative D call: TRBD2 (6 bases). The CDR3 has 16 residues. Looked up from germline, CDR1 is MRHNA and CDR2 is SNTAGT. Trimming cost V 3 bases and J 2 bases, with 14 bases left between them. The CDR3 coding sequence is TGTGCCAGCAGTGATTGGGGCGGGAAGGCCTACAATGAGCAGTTCTTC. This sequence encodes CASSDWGGKAYNEQFF.

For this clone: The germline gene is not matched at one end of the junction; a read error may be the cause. The chain's CDR3 is CAWSLGGTSYERYF. The CDR3 region has the DNA TGTGCCTGGAGTCTGGGGGGGACTTCCTACGAGCGGTACTTC. The rearrangement uses TRBV30 and TRBJ2-7, with 7 bases fitting TRBD2. The germline gives CDR1 GTSNPN, CDR2 SVGIG (reference sequence). The length of the CDR3 is 14 residues. Full variable domain (outside the CDR3, taken from reference TRBV30 and TRBJ2-7): SQTIHQWPATLVQPVGSPLSLECTVEGTSNPNLYWYRQAAGRGLQLLFYSVGIGQISSEVPQNLSASRPQDRQFILSSKKLLLSDSGFYLCAWSLGGTSYERYFGPGTRLTVT.

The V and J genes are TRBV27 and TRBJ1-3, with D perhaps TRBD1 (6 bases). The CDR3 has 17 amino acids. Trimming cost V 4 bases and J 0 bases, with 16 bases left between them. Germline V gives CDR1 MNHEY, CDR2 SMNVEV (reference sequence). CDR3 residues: CASSSQLTGNSGNTIYF. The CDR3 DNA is TGTGCCAGCAGTTCCCAATTGACAGGAAACTCTGGAAACACCATATATTTT.

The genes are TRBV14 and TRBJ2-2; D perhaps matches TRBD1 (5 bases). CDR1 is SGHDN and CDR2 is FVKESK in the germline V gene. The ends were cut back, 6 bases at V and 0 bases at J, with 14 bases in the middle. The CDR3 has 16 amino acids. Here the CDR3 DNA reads TGTGCCAGCAGTAACTACAGGACCCCGAACACCGGGGAGCTGTTTTTT. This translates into CASSNYRTPNTGELFF.

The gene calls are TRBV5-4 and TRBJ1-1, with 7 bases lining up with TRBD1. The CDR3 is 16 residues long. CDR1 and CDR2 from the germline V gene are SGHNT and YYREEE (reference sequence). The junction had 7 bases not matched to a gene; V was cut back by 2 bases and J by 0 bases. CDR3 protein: CASSLPGQIMNTEAFF. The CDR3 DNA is TGTGCCAGCAGCTTACCGGGACAGATCATGAACACTGAAGCTTTCTTT. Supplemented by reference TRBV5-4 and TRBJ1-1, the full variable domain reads ETGVTQSPTHLIKTRGQQVTLRCSSQSGHNTVSWYQQALGQGPQFIFQYYREEENGRGNFPPRFSGLQFPNYSSELNVNALELDDSALYLCASSLPGQIMNTEAFFGQGTRLTVV.

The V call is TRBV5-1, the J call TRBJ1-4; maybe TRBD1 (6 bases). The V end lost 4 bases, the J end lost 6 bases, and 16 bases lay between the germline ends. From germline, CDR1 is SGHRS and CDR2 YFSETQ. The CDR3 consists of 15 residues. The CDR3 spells CASSPGTTGYEKLFF. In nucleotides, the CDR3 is TGCGCCAGCAGCCCCGGGACAACGGGCTATGAAAAACTGTTTTTT.

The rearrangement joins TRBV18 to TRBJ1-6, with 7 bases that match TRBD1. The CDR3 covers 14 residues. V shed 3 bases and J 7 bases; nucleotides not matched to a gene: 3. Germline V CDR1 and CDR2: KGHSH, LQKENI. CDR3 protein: CASSPGQTNSPLHF. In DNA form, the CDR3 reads TGTGCCAGCTCACCGGGACAGACGAATTCACCCCTCCACTTT.